Each of the 30 T cell receptor beta chains below was sequenced from the same sample in a study of multiple sclerosis patients with progressive multifocal leukoencephalopathy. Time point of the sample: around six months of natalizumab therapy. Produced via immunoSEQ multiplex PCR; TCRdb's table is partial and in-frame only. The data show over 25,000 clones, about nine tenths seen once. Sequenced material: PBMCs, taken from a patient treated with natalizumab. Every receptor here comes from a human donor with multiple sclerosis.

The rearrangement joins TRBV5-5 to TRBJ2-2, with TRBD1 matching 7 bases. Trimming cost V 1 base and J 7 bases; bases outside gene matches: 4. This CDR3 has 14 residues. The germline V gene encodes CDR1 SGHKS and CDR2 YYEKEE (reference sequence). CDR3 residues: CASSLRQGGGELFF. The CDR3 DNA reads as TGTGCCAGCAGCTTGCGACAGGGCGGCGGGGAGCTGTTTTTT.

V and J are TRBV28 and TRBJ1-1, with D possibly TRBD1 on 5 matching bases. This CDR3 region has 14 residues. In germline, CDR1 is MDHEN, CDR2 SYDVKM. V lost 7 bases, J lost 7 bases, and 19 bases lay in between. CDR3 sequence: CASTRGSGYREAFF. The CDR3 coding sequence is TGTGCCAGCACTAGGGGCTCAGGGTACCGTGAAGCTTTCTTT.

The chain carries TRBV7-2 and TRBJ1-3; D is possibly TRBD1 (5 bases). The length of the CDR3 is 15 residues. Germline CDR1 and CDR2: SGHTA and FQGNSA. Trimming took off 1 base at V and 0 bases at J, with 7 bases between the two ends. The CDR3 DNA reads TGTGCCAGCAGCTTAGTCGGGGGCTCTGGAAACACCATATATTTT. Residues: CASSLVGGSGNTIYF.

The gene calls are TRBV2 and TRBJ2-6; D unresolved. The CDR3 covers 12 residues. V was pared by 3 bases and J by 3 bases, with 0 bases between. Germline V CDR1 and CDR2: SNHLY, FYNNEI. CDR3 sequence: CASSDGANVLTF. CDR3 bases: TGTGCCAGCAGTGATGGGGCCAACGTCCTGACTTTC.

The chain recombines TRBV19 with TRBJ2-7; TRBD2 might be the D (6 bases). The CDR3 spans 17 residues. Germline CDR1 and CDR2: LNHDA and SQIVND (reference sequence). V was cut by 0 bases and J by 3 bases, with 18 bases left in between. CDR3 sequence (DNA): TGTGCCAGTAGTATAGACCCCCCTAGCGCGAGCGGCTACGAGCAGTACTTC. Its protein is CASSIDPPSASGYEQYF.

The chain joins TRBV4-1 to TRBJ2-7; a possible D gene is TRBD1 (5 bases). The V gene lost 1 base and the J gene lost 3 bases, with 10 bases spanning the gap. This CDR3 has 14 residues. Germline V gives CDR1 MGHRA, CDR2 YSYEKL. The CDR3 DNA is TGCGCCAGCAGCCAAGTTCTAGGGGTCTACGAGCAGTACTTC. This sequence encodes CASSQVLGVYEQYF.

This chain uses TRBV7-9 with TRBJ1-2, with D unclear. The germline V gene encodes CDR1 SEHNR and CDR2 FQNEAQ (reference sequence). CDR3 length: 15 amino acids. The V gene lost 5 bases and the J gene lost 1 base, with 14 bases spanning the gap. The CDR3 DNA reads TGTGCCAGCAGCCCCCGCGTTCCCATTAACTATGGCTACACCTTC. Protein product: CASSPRVPINYGYTF.

The J gene is TRBJ2-1, the V gene TRBV15; TRBD2 matches 7 bases. CDR1 and CDR2 (germline): LNHNV, YYDKDF (reference sequence). The CDR3 covers 15 residues. V shed 4 bases and J 0 bases; nucleotides not matched to a gene: 3. CDR3 coding DNA: TGTGCCACCAGCATAGCGGGCAGCTCCTACAATGAGCAGTTCTTC. Residues: CATSIAGSSYNEQFF.

J is TRBJ2-5 and V is TRBV6-1; D gene ambiguous. Germline V gene data show CDR1 as MNHNS and CDR2 as SASEGT. CDR3 length: 13 residues. V lost 3 bases and J 1 base, leaving 6 bases between the germline ends. CDR3 region: CASSETGQETQYF. The CDR3 region has the DNA TGTGCCAGCAGTGAGACCGGCCAAGAGACCCAGTACTTC.

CDR3 in DNA: TGTGCCAGCAGCCAAGTTGGGCTTTCGTACGAGCAGTACTTC. Its protein product is CASSQVGLSYEQYF. The chain employs TRBV14 and TRBJ2-7; D unresolved. Germline loops: CDR1 SGHDN, CDR2 FVKESK. The CDR3 totals 14 residues. V was cut by 1 base and J by 4 bases, with 11 bases left in between.

This clone is a singleton in its sample. The rearrangement uses TRBV19 and TRBJ2-7; TRBD1 matches at 8 bases. Per the germline V gene, CDR1 is LNHDA and CDR2 is SQIVND (reference sequence). Trimming cost V 4 bases and J 4 bases; bases outside gene matches: 6. The CDR3 is made up of 14 amino acids. CDR3 DNA sequence: TGTGCCAGTAGTACCCTGGACAGGGTGTACGAGCAGTACTTC. Amino acids: CASSTLDRVYEQYF. Full variable domain (remainder filled in from reference TRBV19 and TRBJ2-7): DGGITQSPKYLFRKEGQNVTLSCEQNLNHDAMYWYRQDPGQGLRLIYYSQIVNDFQKGDIAEGYSVSREKKESFPLTVTSAQKNPTAFYLCASSTLDRVYEQYFGPGTRLTVT.

The chain is built from TRBV19 and TRBJ2-1, with 15 bases fitting TRBD2. The CDR3 totals 14 residues. V lost 6 bases to trimming and J lost 7 bases; unmatched junction nucleotides: 1. Germline V CDR1 and CDR2: LNHDA, SQIVND (reference sequence). The chain's CDR3 is CASSGTSGRNEQFF. Written as DNA, the CDR3 is TGTGCCAGTAGCGGGACTAGCGGGAGGAATGAGCAGTTCTTC.

The chain employs TRBV5-1 and TRBJ2-5, with TRBD2 identical over 9 bases. V lost 3 bases to trimming and J lost 1 base; unmatched junction nucleotides: 7. The germline CDR1 and CDR2 sequences are SGHRS and YFSETQ. CDR3 length: 16 amino acids. CDR3 sequence reads: CASSSRLAEFQETQYF. The CDR3 DNA is TGCGCCAGCAGCTCCCGACTAGCGGAGTTCCAAGAGACCCAGTACTTC. Full variable domain (missing parts from reference TRBV5-1 and TRBJ2-5): KAGVTQTPRYLIKTRGQQVTLSCSPISGHRSVSWYQQTPGQGLQFLFEYFSETQRNKGNFPGRFSGRQFSNSRSEMNVSTLELGDSALYLCASSSRLAEFQETQYFGPGTRLLVL.

There are a few counts of this clone. The chain couples TRBV19 to TRBJ2-2, with 9 positions matching TRBD1. Germline V lookup: CDR1 LNHDA, CDR2 SQIVND (reference sequence). The CDR3 contains 16 residues. Trimming removed 8 bases from V and 1 base from J; junction bases left unmatched: 8. The chain's CDR3 is CASRPPGQGNTGELFF. DNA of the CDR3: TGTGCCAGTCGCCCCCCGGGACAGGGGAACACCGGGGAGCTGTTTTTT.

V usage is TRBV29-1 and J usage is TRBJ1-5; no clear D. Trimming took off 4 bases at V and 5 bases at J, with 12 bases between the two ends. This CDR3 has 13 amino acids. Germline V gives CDR1 SQVTM, CDR2 ANQGSEA. The CDR3 region has the DNA TGCAGCGTTGTGGGAGGGCGCGATCAGCCCCAGCATTTT. It yields the protein CSVVGGRDQPQHF.

The CDR3: CASSTDTGFNTQYF. The CDR3 nucleotides are TGTGCCAGCAGCACCGACACAGGGTTTAATACGCAGTATTTT. V is TRBV7-2 and J is TRBJ2-3, with a weak D call TRBD1 (6 bases). The CDR3 consists of 14 residues. The V gene lost 5 bases and the J gene lost 7 bases, with 16 bases spanning the gap. Germline V gives CDR1 SGHTA, CDR2 FQGNSA.

The chain carries TRBV29-1 and TRBJ1-1, with TRBD1 matching 8 bases. The CDR3 contains 13 residues. Per germline, CDR1 SQVTM and CDR2 ANQGSEA. The trim removed 7 bases at V and 1 base at J, leaving 5 bases unmatched. This CDR3 reads CSGQDRGNTEAFF. Here the CDR3 DNA reads TGCAGCGGTCAAGACAGGGGGAACACTGAAGCTTTCTTT.

CDR3 bases: TGTGCCAGCAGTTCCGGGGGTTCGAACACTGAAGCTTTCTTT. It specifies CASSSGGSNTEAFF. V usage is TRBV27 and J usage is TRBJ1-1; possible D gene TRBD1, 5 bases. The V gene lost 4 bases and the J gene lost 1 base, with 10 bases spanning the gap. The length of the CDR3 is 14 residues. Per the germline V gene, CDR1 is MNHEY and CDR2 is SMNVEV (reference sequence).

The chain carries TRBV14 and TRBJ1-1, with D possibly matching TRBD1 (5 bases). V was clipped by 4 bases and J by 11 bases, with 17 bases between them. The CDR3 contains 13 residues. CDR1 is SGHDN and CDR2 is FVKESK in the germline V gene. CDR3 DNA sequence: TGTGCCAGCAGCCCAAGTAGGCCCGGGGCGGCTTTCTTT. It encodes CASSPSRPGAAFF.

This clone has only one observation. The gene calls are TRBV19 and TRBJ1-2; D is possibly TRBD1 (6 bases). This CDR3 comprises 15 residues. From germline, CDR1 is LNHDA and CDR2 SQIVND (reference sequence). The V and J ends lost 3 bases and 4 bases respectively, with 15 bases between them. CDR3: CASSMGAAEVYGYTF. In DNA, the CDR3 is TGTGCCAGTAGTATGGGGGCGGCCGAGGTCTATGGCTACACCTTC.

V is TRBV10-2 and J is TRBJ2-7; D gene uncertain. The germline V gene has CDR1 WSHSY and CDR2 SAAADI. The CDR3 extends over 11 amino acids. Between the trimmed V and J ends, which lost 3 bases and 4 bases, there was a span of 4 bases. The CDR3 region is CASSEKYEQYF. The CDR3 bases are TGCGCCAGCAGTGAAAAATACGAGCAGTACTTC.

In regard to this clone: The sample contains more than one DNA sequence encoding this CDR3. The chain couples TRBV7-2 to TRBJ1-5; D ambiguous. This CDR3 spans 13 amino acids. Germline-derived CDR1 and CDR2 are SGHTA and FQGNSA. V lost 5 bases to trimming and J lost 0 bases, with 5 bases between them. CDR3 sequence reads: CASSPDSNQPQHF. The CDR3, as DNA: TGTGCCAGCAGCCCCGATAGCAATCAGCCCCAGCATTTT. Full variable domain (rest looked up from reference TRBV7-2 and TRBJ1-5): GAGVSQSPSNKVTEKGKDVELRCDPISGHTALYWYRQSLGQGLEFLIYFQGNSAPDKSGLPSDRFSAERTGGSVSTLTIQRTQQEDSAVYLCASSPDSNQPQHFGDGTRLSIL.

The chain is built from TRBV6-6 and TRBJ2-1, with 9 bases fitting TRBD1. This CDR3 spans 13 amino acids. Germline lookup yields CDR1 MNHNY and CDR2 SVGAGI (reference sequence). With V trimmed by 5 bases and J by 7 bases, 3 bases remained unmatched. The CDR3 loop reads CASSGQGTNEQFF. CDR3 DNA: TGTGCCAGCAGTGGACAGGGGACGAATGAGCAGTTCTTC.

The chain combines TRBV25-1 with TRBJ1-6; D is undetermined. Trimming pared 8 bases from V and 0 bases from J, leaving 8 bases between. Germline values: CDR1 MGHDK, CDR2 SYGVNS. There are 14 residues in the CDR3. The CDR3: CASGRSSYNSPLHF. Here the CDR3 DNA reads TGTGCCAGCGGGCGGAGCTCCTATAATTCACCCCTCCACTTT.

The chain links TRBV7-9 to TRBJ2-3; the D is unclear. CDR3 length equals 14 residues. Per germline, CDR1 SEHNR and CDR2 FQNEAQ (reference sequence). The V and J ends lost 7 bases and 5 bases respectively, with 16 bases between them. CDR3 protein: CASIMFGLEDTQYF. DNA of the CDR3: TGTGCCAGCATCATGTTCGGGCTTGAAGATACGCAGTATTTT. Full variable domain (missing parts from reference TRBV7-9 and TRBJ2-3): DTGVSQNPRHKITKRGQNVTFRCDPISEHNRLYWYRQTLGQGPEFLTYFQNEAQLEKSRLLSDRFSAERPKGSFSTLEIQRTEQGDSAMYLCASIMFGLEDTQYFGPGTRLTVL.

This chain links TRBV7-2 with TRBJ2-7; tentatively, D is TRBD2 (5 bases). Germline V lookup: CDR1 SGHTA, CDR2 FQGNSA. V lost 0 bases and J lost 7, with 13 bases in between. CDR3 size: 14 residues. Here the CDR3 DNA reads TGTGCCAGCAGCTTAGCGGGAGCCCGTCGGGAGCAGTACTTC. Its protein product is CASSLAGARREQYF.

This clone was found a few times. One junction end disagrees with the germline gene, perhaps due to a read error. The J gene is TRBJ2-6, the V gene TRBV15, with D unclear. The CDR3 consists of 16 residues. The germline V gene has CDR1 LNHNV and CDR2 YYDKDF (reference sequence). Here the CDR3 DNA reads TGTGCCACCAGGAGAGACCCCCGCTCTGGGGCCAACGTCCTGACTTTC. Residues: CATRRDPRSGANVLTF.

The V gene is TRBV5-8, the J gene TRBJ2-3; 8 nucleotides match TRBD1. This CDR3 region has 15 residues. The V gene's germline CDR1 is SGHTS and CDR2 YDEGEE. The J segment lost 2 bases and the V segment lost 0 bases, leaving 2 bases of the junction unmatched. This chain's CDR3 is CASSLGDRNTDTQYF. In DNA form, the CDR3 reads TGTGCCAGCAGCTTGGGGGACAGGAACACAGATACGCAGTATTTT.

This clone was seen more than once but under ten times. At one end the junction does not follow the germline gene, possibly because of a read error. The chain recombines TRBV4-3 with TRBJ2-4; D gene unclear. The CDR3 contains 9 residues. Germline CDR1 is LGHNA and CDR2 is YSLEER. The CDR3 DNA sequence: TGCGCCAGCAGGCCTGGGATCCACTTC. Translation gives CASRPGIHF.

This clone has a single count. The genes are TRBV18 and TRBJ2-7, with D possibly TRBD2 on 5 matching bases. The CDR3 extends over 18 amino acids. CDR1 and CDR2 from the germline V gene are KGHSH and LQKENI. Trimming took off 1 base at V and 3 bases at J, with 22 bases between the two ends. The CDR3 loop is CASSPLGNRAPGFYEQYF. In DNA form, the CDR3 reads TGTGCCAGCTCACCACTTGGAAACCGGGCGCCGGGATTCTACGAGCAGTACTTC.